These 26 T cell receptor beta chains came from one sample sequenced in a study of blood T cell repertoires in COVID-19 (dated by TCRdb to about 2020). Library preparation was by the immunoSEQ multiplex PCR assay. As stored in TCRdb, this immuneACCESS dataset retains in-frame rearrangements with V and J assigned. A fraction of the clones does not appear; measured against another copy, unresolved V genes explain less than half of the discrepancy, and the remainder lacks a known reason. The sample profile shows about 70,000 clones; around 86% of them were found once. The ten largest clones add up to approximately 11% of the sample. The sample was peripheral blood. Receptors originate from a woman in her late teens or twenties with acute or convalescent COVID-19.

This clone was seen once. This chain connects TRBV5-1 to TRBJ1-2; weak D call: TRBD1 (6 bases). The CDR3 sequence is 16 residues long. Germline CDR1 and CDR2: SGHRS and YFSETQ. V dropped 0 bases and J dropped 6 bases, with 18 bases sitting between them. CDR3 loop: CASSLGQGSFTHGYTF. CDR3 DNA sequence: TGCGCCAGCAGCTTGGGCCAGGGGTCCTTTACTCATGGCTACACCTTC. Variable domain in full (rest from reference TRBV5-1 and TRBJ1-2): KAGVTQTPRYLIKTRGQQVTLSCSPISGHRSVSWYQQTPGQGLQFLFEYFSETQRNKGNFPGRFSGRQFSNSRSEMNVSTLELGDSALYLCASSLGQGSFTHGYTFGSGTRLTVV.

The chain couples TRBV15 to TRBJ1-5; TRBD1 might be the D (5 bases). This CDR3 is built from 17 residues. The V gene lost 0 bases and the J gene lost 0 bases, with 12 bases spanning the gap. Per germline, CDR1 LNHNV and CDR2 YYDKDF (reference sequence). CDR3 sequence (DNA): TGTGCCACCAGCAGAGATGTCGGGAGGGGTAGCAATCAGCCCCAGCATTTT. Residues: CATSRDVGRGSNQPQHF.

The chain joins TRBV2 to TRBJ2-2; 9 bases agree with TRBD2. The length of the CDR3 is 15 residues. J was trimmed by 1 base and V by 6 bases; bases with no gene match: 3. Looked up from germline, CDR1 is SNHLY and CDR2 is FYNNEI. This CDR3 is CASRKTSGNTGELFF. In nucleotides, the CDR3 is TGTGCCAGCAGGAAGACTAGCGGGAACACCGGGGAGCTGTTTTTT.

The rearrangement joins TRBV28 to TRBJ2-7, with 15 bases aligning to TRBD2. V gave up 2 bases and J gave up 9 bases; unmatched junction bases: 5. This CDR3 contains 15 residues. Germline CDR1 is MDHEN and CDR2 is SYDVKM. CDR3 protein: CASSLGTSGRSGQYF. As DNA, the CDR3 is TGTGCCAGCAGTTTAGGGACTAGCGGGAGGAGTGGGCAGTACTTC.

The rearrangement uses TRBV18 and TRBJ2-5, with 11 bases aligning to TRBD1. The CDR3 has 17 amino acids. CDR1 is KGHSH and CDR2 is LQKENI in the germline V gene. J gave up 5 bases and V 1 base, and 9 bases lay outside the gene matches. Written as DNA, the CDR3 is TGTGCCAGCTCACCACGCAGGACAGGGGGCGCCGGGGAGACCCAGTACTTC. Its translation is CASSPRRTGGAGETQYF.

This clone was recorded a few times. This sequence joins TRBV2 and TRBJ1-1, with 10 bases fitting TRBD1. Germline CDR1 and CDR2: SNHLY and FYNNEI. Unmatched junction bases numbered 8, after V lost 7 bases and J lost 3 bases. CDR3 length equals 15 residues. CDR3 in DNA: TGTGCCAGCACCGGGGACAGGGGAATTGACACTGAAGCTTTCTTT. It is translated as CASTGDRGIDTEAFF.

The chain has TRBV6-5 and TRBJ2-5; 8 bases fit TRBD1. CDR1 and CDR2 from the germline V gene are MNHEY and SVGAGI. The CDR3 is 13 amino acids. V trimming: 5 bases; J trimming: 3 bases; junction bases outside the gene matches: 2. The CDR3 bases are TGTGCCAGCAGTCGGACAGGGAAAGAGACCCAGTACTTC. Translating gives CASSRTGKETQYF.

This clone was found a few times. The chain has TRBV20-1 and TRBJ1-2; TRBD1 matches at 7 bases. CDR3 length: 16 amino acids. Germline V gene lookup returns CDR1 DFQATT and CDR2 SNEGSKA (reference sequence). After removal of 3 bases from V and 6 bases from J, the junction contained 16 bases not matched to a gene. In nucleotides, the CDR3 is TGCAGTGCTAGTAGGGACAAGCTCAGGCAGGGGGATGGCTACACCTTC. Translating gives CSASRDKLRQGDGYTF.

This clone turned up a few times. CDR3 nucleotide sequence: TGTGCCAGTAGTATTTGGCAGGGTGGTCAGCCCCAGCATTTT. Protein: CASSIWQGGQPQHF. The rearrangement uses TRBV19 and TRBJ1-5; weak D call: TRBD1 (5 bases). The CDR3 is 14 residues long. V was cut by 3 bases and J by 6 bases, with 12 bases left in between. Germline CDR1 is LNHDA and CDR2 is SQIVND (reference sequence).

This chain joins TRBV11-2 and TRBJ2-3; tentative D call: TRBD2 (6 bases). Per the germline V gene, CDR1 is SGHAT and CDR2 is FQNNGV. The CDR3 covers 13 residues. The ends were cut back, 6 bases at V and 7 bases at J, with 14 bases in the middle. CDR3 DNA sequence: TGTGCCAGCAGTAAAGAGGCGGGGAATACGCAGTATTTT. Protein: CASSKEAGNTQYF.

J is TRBJ2-1 and V is TRBV27; the D gene is possibly TRBD2 (5 bases). The germline V gene encodes CDR1 MNHEY and CDR2 SMNVEV (reference sequence). Trimming cost V 5 bases and J 6 bases, with 8 bases left between them. CDR3 length: 12 residues. The CDR3 nucleotides are TGTGCCAGCAGTCAGGACTTCAATGAGCAGTTCTTC. It translates to CASSQDFNEQFF.

The rearrangement joins TRBV30 to TRBJ2-5, with 8 bases aligning to TRBD2. The CDR3 consists of 13 residues. Germline CDR1 is GTSNPN and CDR2 is SVGIG (reference sequence). The ends lost 1 base at V and 4 bases at J; junction bases unmatched: 2. CDR3: CAWSAGGGETQYF. In DNA, the CDR3 is TGTGCCTGGAGTGCGGGGGGGGGAGAGACCCAGTACTTC.

The rearrangement joins TRBV28 to TRBJ2-3, with 7 bases identical to TRBD2. J gave up 4 bases and V 6 bases, and 16 bases lay outside the gene matches. CDR1 MDHEN and CDR2 SYDVKM come from the germline V gene. The CDR3 loop spans 17 amino acids. The CDR3 reads CASRDNTGEGTPDTQYF. CDR3 sequence (DNA): TGTGCCAGCAGGGACAACACGGGGGAGGGGACCCCAGATACGCAGTATTTT.

J is TRBJ1-2 and V is TRBV2, with D maybe TRBD1 (5 bases). CDR3 length equals 12 residues. CDR1 and CDR2 from the germline V gene are SNHLY and FYNNEI. Deletions cut 6 bases from V and 3 bases from J, with 8 bases between. CDR3 amino acids: CASRGPDYGYTF. The CDR3, as DNA: TGTGCCAGCAGGGGGCCTGACTATGGCTACACCTTC.

The chain carries TRBV6-2 or TRBV6-3 and TRBJ2-3; 7 positions agree with TRBD1. The CDR3 contains 16 residues. Trimming cost V 5 bases and J 0 bases; bases outside gene matches: 8. Germline V gene sequence: CDR1 MNHEY, CDR2 SVGEGT. CDR3 bases: TGTGCCAGCAGTCCCCAACAGGGGACAAGCACAGATACGCAGTATTTT. It specifies CASSPQQGTSTDTQYF.

The CDR3 is CASSEWGQGDQPQHF. The CDR3 coding sequence is TGTGCCAGCAGTGAATGGGGACAGGGGGATCAGCCCCAGCATTTT. The chain joins TRBV6-1 to TRBJ1-5; 11 bases agree with TRBD1. V dropped 2 bases and J dropped 5; count of bases not matched to a gene: 2. CDR1 is MNHNS and CDR2 is SASEGT in the germline V gene. This CDR3 is 15 amino acids long.

The chain recombines TRBV10-3 with TRBJ1-1, with 10 bases aligning to TRBD1. This CDR3 comprises 14 residues. V lost 6 bases, J lost 4 bases, and 5 bases stayed unmatched. Germline assignment: CDR1 ENHRY and CDR2 SYGVKD. CDR3 loop: CAISDRGPGTEAFF. CDR3 DNA sequence: TGTGCCATCAGCGACAGGGGGCCGGGCACTGAAGCTTTCTTT.

The chain carries TRBV28 and TRBJ1-5, with D possibly being TRBD1 (5 bases). V lost 5 bases and J 2 bases, leaving 16 bases between the germline ends. Germline loops: CDR1 MDHEN, CDR2 SYDVKM. The CDR3 spans 16 residues. CDR3 in amino acids: CASSPNRMYGNQPQHF. For the CDR3, the DNA is TGTGCCAGCAGTCCGAACAGGATGTATGGCAATCAGCCCCAGCATTTT. The full variable domain, its missing parts supplied by reference TRBV28 and TRBJ1-5, is DVKVTQSSRYLVKRTGEKVFLECVQDMDHENMFWYRQDPGLGLRLIYFSYDVKMKEKGDIPEGYSVSREKKERFSLILESASTNQTSMYLCASSPNRMYGNQPQHFGDGTRLSIL.

The genes are TRBV30 and TRBJ2-5, with D tentatively TRBD1 (6 bases). The germline V gene has CDR1 GTSNPN and CDR2 SVGIG (reference sequence). With 1 base removed from V and 5 bases from J, the gap between germline ends came to 11 bases. The CDR3 totals 13 residues. CDR3 sequence reads: CAWSGGGGETQYF. The CDR3 DNA is TGTGCCTGGAGTGGTGGGGGCGGGGAGACCCAGTACTTC.

The V call is TRBV7-9, the J call TRBJ2-1; no definite D call. The ends were cut back, 5 bases at V and 8 bases at J, with 13 bases in the middle. CDR3 size: 13 residues. Germline V gives CDR1 SEHNR, CDR2 FQNEAQ (reference sequence). The CDR3 protein is CASSITNRDEQFF. In DNA, the CDR3 is TGTGCCAGCAGCATTACAAATCGGGATGAGCAGTTCTTC.

V gene TRBV12-5 combines with J gene TRBJ1-5, with D unclear. The CDR3 has 17 residues. Germline loops: CDR1 LGHNT, CDR2 FRNRAP. V lost 5 bases and J lost 1, with 18 bases in between. The CDR3 DNA reads as TGTGCTAGTGGTCTTCGCGTGAGGGAGTTGAGCAATCAGCCCCAGCATTTT. Protein product: CASGLRVRELSNQPQHF.

This chain uses TRBV30 with TRBJ2-7; 8 bases are shared with TRBD1. Trimming cost V 2 bases and J 10 bases; bases outside gene matches: 7. This CDR3 region has 12 residues. Germline loops: CDR1 GTSNPN, CDR2 SVGIG (reference sequence). This CDR3 is CAWSRTGLVQYF. CDR3 nucleotides: TGTGCCTGGAGTCGGACAGGGCTGGTCCAGTACTTC.

In its sample, this clone was seen once. The chain links TRBV5-6 to TRBJ2-7, with a possible D match to TRBD2 (5 bases). The CDR3 has 13 residues. Trimming took off 3 bases at V and 4 bases at J, with 11 bases between the two ends. The germline V gene has CDR1 SGHDT and CDR2 YYEEEE. The CDR3 region is CASSSGWLYEQYF. CDR3 sequence (DNA): TGTGCCAGCAGCTCGGGGTGGCTGTACGAGCAGTACTTC. The complete variable domain, with remaining parts taken from reference TRBV5-6 and TRBJ2-7, reads DAGVTQSPTHLIKTRGQQVTLRCSPKSGHDTVSWYQQALGQGPQFIFQYYEEEERQRGNFPDRFSGHQFPNYSSELNVNALLLGDSALYLCASSSGWLYEQYFGPGTRLTVT.

Here the CDR3 DNA reads TGTGCCAGCAGCCATAGCGGGGCAAGCACAGATACGCAGTATTTT. Amino acid sequence: CASSHSGASTDTQYF. This chain links TRBV11-3 with TRBJ2-3; TRBD2 agrees at 8 bases. The junction had 4 bases not matched to a gene; V was cut back by 5 bases and J by 0 bases. Germline V gives CDR1 SGHNT, CDR2 YENEEA. The CDR3 covers 15 residues.

The chain recombines TRBV5-1 with TRBJ1-2; 9 bases line up with TRBD1. The junction had 8 bases not matched to a gene; V was cut back by 0 bases and J by 8 bases. The CDR3 covers 15 residues. CDR1 SGHRS and CDR2 YFSETQ come from the germline V gene. CDR3 DNA sequence: TGCGCCAGCAGCTTGGTTGGACAGGGGAATAGGGGCTACACCTTC. Protein product: CASSLVGQGNRGYTF.

The chain uses TRBV5-4 and TRBJ2-5; 10 bases map to TRBD2. CDR3 length: 16 residues. With V trimmed by 4 bases and J by 1 base, 7 bases remained unmatched. Germline CDR1 and CDR2: SGHNT and YYREEE (reference sequence). Here the CDR3 DNA reads TGTGCCAGCAGCCCTGGGGCTAGCGGGAGCCAAGAGACCCAGTACTTC. It translates to CASSPGASGSQETQYF.